This record looks at one TCR beta chain sequence and its context. Antigen unknown. Using immunoSEQ multiplex PCR, the repertoire was profiled, and TCRdb retains in-frame clones only, with some absent. The sample consists of 430,000 or so clones, 85% to 90% of them appearing once. The entry originates in a study of Ad26.COV2.S vaccination and SARS-CoV-2 variants. Study-wide points: The TCR-based breadth and depth measures might underestimate overall T cell responses. Non-spike TCR breadth was similar in vaccine and placebo recipients.

Regarding treatment: 15 to 20 received Ad26.COV2.S at low or high dose, single or two shots; about 5 received placebo; per-sample allocation not given. Following the first vaccine or placebo injection, samples were taken on day 63. Ad26 vector vaccine expressed Wuhan-strain SARS-CoV-2 spike. This material consisted of peripheral blood, taken in a trial of Ad26.COV2.S vaccine versus placebo. This sequence was found in a person between 18 and 59 years old who received the Ad26.COV2.S COVID-19 vaccine or a placebo.

CDR3 in amino acids: CASSLGQKVGTEAFF. The CDR3 region has the DNA TGCGCCAGCAGCTTGGGACAAAAGGTGGGCACTGAAGCTTTCTTT. The rearrangement joins TRBV5-1 to TRBJ1-1, with D hard to call. Trimming pared 0 bases from V and 4 bases from J, leaving 13 bases between. Germline CDR1 SGHRS, CDR2 YFSETQ. The CDR3 has 15 amino acids.